The 28 T cell receptor beta chains listed next were all sequenced from one sample in a study of shared clonotypes between healthy human individuals. The assay was immunoSEQ multiplex PCR, and TCRdb's table has in-frame clones only and misses some. The sample carries approximately 500,000 clones, 75% to 80% recorded once. The sequenced sample consisted of PBMCs. The receptors derive from a woman between 40 and 55 years old in good health. Some clones in this sample may be carry-over from other donors' samples.

This chain joins TRBV2 and TRBJ2-1, with D perhaps TRBD1 (6 bases). The V gene lost 3 bases and the J gene lost 5 bases, with 14 bases spanning the gap. Germline CDR1 reads SNHLY; CDR2 reads FYNNEI. The CDR3 is made up of 15 amino acids. The CDR3 loop is CASSEDRYPNNEQFF. The DNA for the CDR3 is TGTGCCAGCAGTGAGGACAGATATCCCAACAATGAGCAGTTCTTC.

This clone was detected a few times. Here the CDR3 reads CAKMTGNHTDTQYF. In DNA, the CDR3 is TGTGCCAAGATGACAGGTAACCACACAGATACGCAGTATTTT. This rearrangement joins TRBV10-3 to TRBJ2-3; D might be TRBD1 (6 bases). Deletions cut 10 bases from V and 2 bases from J, with 16 bases between. The V gene's germline CDR1 is ENHRY and CDR2 SYGVKD. There are 14 residues in the CDR3.

The CDR3 sequence: CAWSWVAGGADTQYF. The CDR3 DNA is TGTGCCTGGAGTTGGGTAGCGGGAGGGGCAGATACGCAGTATTTT. This rearrangement joins TRBV30 to TRBJ2-3, with 11 bases identical to TRBD2. This CDR3 comprises 15 residues. V was pared by 2 bases and J by 4 bases, with 5 bases of the junction left unmatched. Germline CDR1 GTSNPN, CDR2 SVGIG (reference sequence).

This chain links TRBV27 with TRBJ2-3, with D unresolved. CDR3 length: 13 residues. V gave up 4 bases and J gave up 1 base, with 6 bases separating them. Germline CDR1 and CDR2: MNHEY and SMNVEV (reference sequence). CDR3 amino acids: CASSWLGTDTQYF. CDR3 coding DNA: TGTGCCAGCAGTTGGCTCGGCACAGATACGCAGTATTTT.

This chain joins TRBV28 and TRBJ1-6; D is unresolved. From germline, CDR1 is MDHEN and CDR2 SYDVKM. The CDR3 covers 13 residues. With 0 bases removed from V and 7 bases from J, the gap between germline ends came to 4 bases. The CDR3 is CASSLWPNSPLHF. As DNA, the CDR3 is TGTGCCAGCAGTTTATGGCCGAATTCACCCCTCCACTTT.

The chain uses TRBV4-3 and TRBJ2-2; D ambiguous. The CDR3 contains 16 residues. Germline V gene data show CDR1 as LGHNA and CDR2 as YSLEER. Trimming shortened V by 0 bases and J by 1 base, and 9 bases separated the two germline ends. As DNA, the CDR3 is TGCGCCAGCAGCCAAGATTTAGGGCAGAACACCGGGGAGCTGTTTTTT. This sequence encodes CASSQDLGQNTGELFF.

CDR3 in DNA: TGTGCCAGCAGCTTGCAGGGTCGGGGTGAAAAACTGTTTTTT. Amino acids: CASSLQGRGEKLFF. This chain links TRBV5-5 with TRBJ1-4, with a tentative D call TRBD1 (5 bases). Trimming removed 1 base at V and 7 bases at J, with 11 bases between. CDR3 length equals 14 residues. Per the germline V gene, CDR1 is SGHKS and CDR2 is YYEKEE (reference sequence).

The rearrangement uses TRBV5-1 and TRBJ1-2, with D unresolved. CDR1 is SGHRS and CDR2 is YFSETQ in the germline V gene. Trimming pared 4 bases from V and 7 bases from J, leaving 17 bases between. This CDR3 has 14 residues. This CDR3 reads CASSEWNDSGGYTF. As DNA, the CDR3 is TGCGCCAGCAGCGAGTGGAATGACTCGGGTGGCTACACCTTC.

This chain links TRBV6-1 with TRBJ2-5, with D possibly being TRBD2 (5 bases). Germline V gene data show CDR1 as MNHNS and CDR2 as SASEGT. V was cut by 7 bases and J by 7 bases, with 10 bases left in between. This CDR3 is built from 11 residues. In DNA, the CDR3 is TGTGCCAGCATCCTCCGGGGGACCCAGTACTTC. It specifies CASILRGTQYF.

This chain connects TRBV28 to TRBJ2-7, with TRBD1 matching 9 bases. Losses at the gene ends were 6 bases for V and 4 bases for J; bases not matched to a gene: 4. The CDR3 sequence is 13 residues long. CDR1 and CDR2 (germline): MDHEN, SYDVKM. The CDR3 nucleotides read TGTGCCAGCAGCCTACAGGGGGCGTACGAGCAGTACTTC. Its protein product is CASSLQGAYEQYF. Looking up the rest from reference TRBV28 and TRBJ2-7 gives the full variable domain: DVKVTQSSRYLVKRTGEKVFLECVQDMDHENMFWYRQDPGLGLRLIYFSYDVKMKEKGDIPEGYSVSREKKERFSLILESASTNQTSMYLCASSLQGAYEQYFGPGTRLTVT.

The J gene is TRBJ2-7, the V gene TRBV7-2, with 7 bases that match TRBD1. The germline gives CDR1 SGHTA, CDR2 FQGNSA. Trimming cost V 1 base and J 2 bases; bases outside gene matches: 5. This CDR3 has 15 residues. CDR3 in DNA: TGTGCCAGCAGCTTAGTGGGGCAGGGGGCCTACGAGCAGTACTTC. Encoded protein: CASSLVGQGAYEQYF.

This clone was counted a few times. The chain uses TRBV2 and TRBJ2-2; D perhaps matches TRBD1 (6 bases). Trimming removed 2 bases from V and 7 bases from J, with 8 bases in between. The CDR3 has 13 amino acids. Germline loops: CDR1 SNHLY, CDR2 FYNNEI. CDR3 loop: CASSEQGHGELFF. CDR3 coding DNA: TGTGCCAGCAGTGAACAGGGACACGGGGAGCTGTTTTTT.

The chain joins TRBV27 to TRBJ2-5; 13 bases fit TRBD2. V gave up 6 bases and J gave up 7 bases; unmatched junction bases: 5. The CDR3 contains 14 residues. CDR1 is MNHEY, CDR2 SMNVEV, per germline (reference sequence). CDR3 in DNA: TGTGCCAGCAGGGGACTAGCGGGATTGGGGACCCAGTACTTC. Its protein product is CASRGLAGLGTQYF.

This chain uses TRBV6-5 with TRBJ2-2; tentatively, D is TRBD1 (5 bases). V was pared by 6 bases and J by 6 bases, with 14 bases between. Germline CDR1 MNHEY, CDR2 SVGAGI. This CDR3 region has 14 residues. The CDR3 protein is CASRPRVLAGELFF. The CDR3 bases are TGTGCCAGCAGGCCCAGGGTTTTGGCCGGGGAGCTGTTTTTT.

The chain couples TRBV9 to TRBJ2-5; 8 bases are shared with TRBD2. This CDR3 has 15 amino acids. Germline loops: CDR1 SGDLS, CDR2 YYNGEE. Trimming cost V 4 bases and J 5 bases; bases outside gene matches: 10. In DNA form, the CDR3 reads TGTGCCAGCAGCCCCGGGAGCGGGAGTTACGAGACCCAGTACTTC. Translation: CASSPGSGSYETQYF.

This clone was seen just once. The chain joins TRBV29-1 to TRBJ2-2, with D tentatively TRBD2 (6 bases). The CDR3 contains 14 residues. Per germline, CDR1 SQVTM and CDR2 ANQGSEA. The V and J ends lost 1 base and 6 bases respectively, with 12 bases between them. The chain's CDR3 is CSVEGPSGAGELFF. CDR3 DNA: TGCAGCGTTGAAGGGCCCTCGGGAGCCGGGGAGCTGTTTTTT.

The gene calls are TRBV11-2 and TRBJ2-7; TRBD1 might be the D (6 bases). V lost 1 base and J lost 6, with 13 bases in between. There are 14 residues in the CDR3. Looked up from germline, CDR1 is SGHAT and CDR2 is FQNNGV. The CDR3 sequence: CASSLAGQGSEQYF. The CDR3 nucleotides read TGTGCCAGCAGCTTAGCAGGTCAGGGGAGCGAGCAGTACTTC.

This clone was seen a few times. This chain connects TRBV11-2 to TRBJ1-1; 11 nucleotides agree with TRBD1. CDR1 SGHAT and CDR2 FQNNGV come from the germline V gene. The trim removed 4 bases at V and 7 bases at J, leaving 8 bases unmatched. The CDR3 totals 15 residues. The CDR3 nucleotides read TGTGCCAGCAGCTCCTCGGACAGGGGGCGGGGTGAAGCTTTCTTT. Its protein product is CASSSSDRGRGEAFF.

J is TRBJ2-7 and V is TRBV7-2; tentatively, D is TRBD2 (6 bases). Trimming shortened V by 1 base and J by 1 base, and 17 bases separated the two germline ends. Germline V gene data show CDR1 as SGHTA and CDR2 as FQGNSA. The CDR3 has 17 residues. CDR3 DNA sequence: TGTGCCAGCAGCTTAGGGGGGTCCCGGGGACTTTCCTACGAGCAGTACTTC. Its protein is CASSLGGSRGLSYEQYF.

The V and J genes are TRBV7-6 and TRBJ2-7; D assignment may be TRBD1 or TRBD2 (5 bases each). The germline CDR1 and CDR2 sequences are SGHVS and FNYEAQ. Trimming stripped 9 bases from V and 2 bases from J, with 17 bases between. CDR3 size: 14 residues. CDR3 region: CASKRGRPPYEQYF. The CDR3, as DNA: TGTGCCAGTAAACGGGGACGACCTCCCTACGAGCAGTACTTC.

The V gene is TRBV2, the J gene TRBJ1-5; D not certain. Germline lookup yields CDR1 SNHLY and CDR2 FYNNEI. V lost 3 bases and J 1 base, leaving 7 bases between the germline ends. CDR3 length equals 14 residues. CDR3 sequence reads: CASSDRVSNQPQHF. CDR3 in DNA: TGTGCCAGCAGTGACAGAGTAAGCAATCAGCCCCAGCATTTT.

The chain employs TRBV7-8 and TRBJ2-1, with 12 bases lining up with TRBD2. Trimming took 5 bases from V and 7 from J; bases not matched to a gene: 6. The CDR3 is 15 residues long. In germline, CDR1 is SGHVS, CDR2 FQNEAQ. CDR3 protein: CASSPTSGSGNEQFF. In nucleotides, the CDR3 is TGTGCCAGCAGCCCGACTAGCGGGAGTGGAAATGAGCAGTTCTTC.

In regard to this clone: This likely reflects a read error, since a far larger clone is one base away. The rearrangement links TRBV29-1 to TRBJ1-1, with no clear D. Trimming cost V 6 bases and J 3 bases, with 17 bases left between them. CDR1 is SQVTM and CDR2 is ANQGSEA in the germline V gene. The CDR3 is made up of 14 amino acids. The CDR3, as DNA: TGCAGCGTCCTCGGGTGGGAGTCGGACACTGAAGCTTTCTTT. Translated, it gives CSVLGWESDTEAFF.

The CDR3 spells CASSRTIIAGGGTGELFF. DNA for the CDR3: TGTGCCAGCAGTCGTACAATCATAGCGGGAGGTGGCACCGGGGAGCTGTTTTTT. The chain carries TRBV2 and TRBJ2-2, with TRBD2 matching 10 bases. The CDR3 is made up of 18 amino acids. Germline assignment: CDR1 SNHLY and CDR2 FYNNEI. Trimming took 5 bases from V and 4 from J; bases not matched to a gene: 13.

J is TRBJ1-2 and V is TRBV7-9; 8 nucleotides match TRBD1. The CDR3 loop spans 15 amino acids. Trimming removed 6 bases from V and 0 bases from J; junction bases left unmatched: 6. Germline V gene lookup returns CDR1 SEHNR and CDR2 FQNEAQ (reference sequence). The CDR3 bases are TGTGCCAGCAGTCAGGGGGCGAGAGCTAACTATGGCTACACCTTC. This codes for CASSQGARANYGYTF. The full variable domain, with the rest looked up from reference TRBV7-9 and TRBJ1-2, is DTGVSQNPRHKITKRGQNVTFRCDPISEHNRLYWYRQTLGQGPEFLTYFQNEAQLEKSRLLSDRFSAERPKGSFSTLEIQRTEQGDSAMYLCASSQGARANYGYTFGSGTRLTVV.

V gene TRBV28 combines with J gene TRBJ1-2, with D maybe TRBD1 (5 bases). The ends were cut back, 7 bases at V and 8 bases at J, with 23 bases in the middle. The germline V gene encodes CDR1 MDHEN and CDR2 SYDVKM. CDR3 length equals 15 residues. In DNA, the CDR3 is TGTGCCAGCATGGTGGCAGGGCCTTCCTCTGGAGGCTACACCTTC. It encodes CASMVAGPSSGGYTF.

CDR3 DNA sequence: TGTGCCAGCAGGGGGACGGTGAATTATGGCTACACCTTC. As protein: CASRGTVNYGYTF. The chain joins TRBV7-8 to TRBJ1-2; a weak D match, TRBD1 (5 bases). Germline V gene sequence: CDR1 SGHVS, CDR2 FQNEAQ. This CDR3 is built from 13 residues. Trimming took off 6 bases at V and 5 bases at J, with 13 bases between the two ends.

The J gene is TRBJ2-5, the V gene TRBV19; D uncertain. V gave up 8 bases and J gave up 5 bases, with 9 bases separating them. Germline CDR1 and CDR2: LNHDA and SQIVND (reference sequence). This CDR3 contains 11 residues. CDR3 residues: CASGLSETQYF. DNA of the CDR3: TGTGCCAGTGGCCTTTCGGAGACCCAGTACTTC.